This TCR beta chain was captured by sequencing in a study of response to subunit inactivated influenza vaccine (dated by TCRdb to the late 2010s). Regarding the research as a whole: The study used deep quantitative T cell receptor repertoire profiling to track responses to a trivalent subunit inactivated influenza vaccine.

Measured from the cysteine to the phenylalanine, the CDR3 is 13 residues long. The only DNA kept is the CDR3, 39 bases in frame from the first base. Relative to germline, V is 9 bases shorter and J is 5 bases shorter, with 17 bases between their ends. To prepare the library, RT-PCR was applied. The sequencer listed for this sample is Illumina HiSeq 2500. TCRdb applied fastp at Q25 and MiXCR to the public reads, then kept only in-frame beta chains. A single entry per CDR3 protein holds the most common genes and DNA from its merged rows. The sample contains approximately 500,000 distinct CDR3 sequences, around 13% of them found a single time. Together, the top ten hold 11% of the sample. What the authors observed across the whole study: According to the authors, only a limited number of new T cells may be recruited by each seasonal influenza vaccination.

About this clonotype itself: The specificity of this receptor is unknown. Per-base qualities were not stored, and no clone one base away is much larger.

The sequencing used PBMCs from blood, collected 11 to 12 days after vaccination. The receptor comes from a man in his fifties or sixties who received an inactivated influenza vaccine. Donor details come from another sample of the same person, matched by shared clones. This sequence uses TRBV12-3 or TRBV12-4 and TRBJ2-7, with the D call tentatively TRBD1 or TRBD2, each fitting 5 bases. The CDR3 in this case is CASPGPRDDEQYF. The DNA sequence follows: TGTGCCAGTCCGGGCCCCAGGGACGACGAGCAGTACTTC.